This is a list of T cell receptor beta chains from one sample in a study of blood T cell repertoires in COVID-19. TCRdb keeps only in-frame clones here, not all; method: immunoSEQ multiplex PCR. The sample has more than 85,000 clones, roughly 88% seen once. The sequenced sample was peripheral blood. All receptors come from a man in his sixties with acute or convalescent COVID-19. CDR3s include the opening cysteine and the closing phenylalanine or tryptophan. The order of the fields is D gene, V gene, CDR3 length, clone size, J gene, CDR3 DNA, CDR3 protein. A D gene is named only where the DNA matches it firmly. Clone size is stated in some rows and not others, as once, few, many or a class when expanded.

d_gene: NA
v_gene: TRBV10-3
len: 14
abundance: once
j_gene: TRBJ1-2
CDR3nt: TGTGCCATCAGTGAGTCCAACCGGGTCGCGGGCTACACCTTC
CDR3aa: CAISESNRVAGYTF

d_gene: NA
v_gene: TRBV11-1
len: 13
abundance: NA
j_gene: TRBJ1-1
CDR3nt: TGTGCCAGCAGCCCGAGACAGAACACTGAAGCTTTCTTT
CDR3aa: CASSPRQNTEAFF

d_gene: TRBD1
v_gene: TRBV10-3
len: 13
abundance: NA
j_gene: TRBJ1-2
CDR3nt: TGTGCCATCACCGAACAACTCAGGGGGGGCTACACCTTC
CDR3aa: CAITEQLRGGYTF

d_gene: NA
v_gene: TRBV5-4
len: 16
abundance: NA
j_gene: TRBJ1-2
CDR3nt: TGTGCCAGCACCCTCCGGGAACCAGGCGGAGGCTATGGCTACACCTTC
CDR3aa: CASTLREPGGGYGYTF

d_gene: NA
v_gene: TRBV6-5
len: 13
abundance: once
j_gene: TRBJ2-7
CDR3nt: TGTGCCAGCAGTTACTCACCTAGAAGGGAGCAGTACTTC
CDR3aa: CASSYSPRREQYF

d_gene: TRBD1
v_gene: TRBV15
len: 16
abundance: NA
j_gene: TRBJ1-4
CDR3nt: TGTGCCACCAGCAGGGGGGACAGGGGGCTTAATGAAAAACTGTTTTTT
CDR3aa: CATSRGDRGLNEKLFF

d_gene: NA
v_gene: TRBV5-1
len: 17
abundance: NA
j_gene: TRBJ1-2
CDR3nt: TGCGCCAGCAGCTTGGGACGATCGGGGGGATCGGACTATGGCTACACCTTC
CDR3aa: CASSLGRSGGSDYGYTF

d_gene: NA
v_gene: TRBV11-2
len: 16
abundance: NA
j_gene: TRBJ2-5
CDR3nt: TGTGCCAGCAGCGGGGGGGCTAGCTGGACAGAAGAGACCCAGTACTTC
CDR3aa: CASSGGASWTEETQYF

d_gene: TRBD1
v_gene: TRBV5-8
len: 15
abundance: NA
j_gene: TRBJ1-1
CDR3nt: TGTGCCAGCAGCACGAACAGGGGGCTCAGCACTGAAGCTTTCTTT
CDR3aa: CASSTNRGLSTEAFF

d_gene: TRBD2
v_gene: TRBV5-6
len: 16
abundance: NA
j_gene: TRBJ2-1
CDR3nt: TGTGCCAGCAGCTTGGGGCTAGCGGGGGGCTTTGGTGAGCAGTTCTTC
CDR3aa: CASSLGLAGGFGEQFF

d_gene: NA
v_gene: TRBV7-2
len: 16
abundance: NA
j_gene: TRBJ1-3
CDR3nt: TGTGCCAGCAGCTACCAGGCACTCCAATATGGAAACACCATATATTTT
CDR3aa: CASSYQALQYGNTIYF